Shown below are 20 T cell receptor beta chains from a single sample sequenced in a study of cytomegalovirus exposure and HLA in healthy donors. PCR used 60 Vbeta primers and 13 Jbeta primers. Assay used: immunoSEQ multiplex PCR; TCRdb lists only in-frame clones, some missing. Of under 200,000 clones detected, roughly 85% appear once; the ten largest clones hold roughly 10%. Sequenced sample: PBMCs. The receptors stem from a man aged 18 to 30 in good health and CMV-seropositive.

This chain connects TRBV30 to TRBJ2-3; D perhaps matches TRBD2 (6 bases). Germline CDR1 reads GTSNPN; CDR2 reads SVGIG (reference sequence). This CDR3 has 14 residues. The V gene lost 3 bases and the J gene lost 4 bases, with 14 bases spanning the gap. CDR3 nucleotides: TGTGCCTGGAGACCCCGCGGGGTCTCAGATACGCAGTATTTT. It yields the protein CAWRPRGVSDTQYF.

The V and J genes are TRBV7-9 and TRBJ2-7; unclear D gene. The germline V gene has CDR1 SEHNR and CDR2 FQNEAQ (reference sequence). The CDR3 is 16 residues long. V lost 2 bases to trimming and J lost 4 bases, with 18 bases between them. CDR3 coding DNA: TGTGCCAGCAGCTTATTCCCACTGATACAGCAGTACGAGCAGTACTTC. Amino acid sequence: CASSLFPLIQQYEQYF.

V is TRBV30 and J is TRBJ1-1; D might be TRBD1 (5 bases). The germline V gene has CDR1 GTSNPN and CDR2 SVGIG (reference sequence). Trimming left V 0 bases short and J 8 bases short, with 16 bases between. The CDR3 runs 14 residues. The CDR3 sequence is CAWSVRGGLGEAFF. DNA of the CDR3: TGTGCCTGGAGTGTACGGGGGGGACTTGGAGAAGCTTTCTTT.

The chain couples TRBV7-2 to TRBJ1-2; D uncertain. V was trimmed by 2 bases and J by 5 bases, leaving 9 bases between them. The germline gives CDR1 SGHTA, CDR2 FQGNSA. The CDR3 is made up of 13 amino acids. CDR3 sequence reads: CASSLLVPYGYTF. The CDR3 nucleotides are TGTGCCAGCAGCTTATTAGTGCCTTATGGCTACACCTTC.

The V gene is TRBV9, the J gene TRBJ1-1; the D gene is possibly TRBD1 (6 bases). Germline loops: CDR1 SGDLS, CDR2 YYNGEE. The CDR3 spans 14 residues. V gave up 2 bases and J gave up 0 bases, with 8 bases separating them. CDR3 nucleotides: TGTGCCAGCAGCGTGGGACACATGAACACTGAAGCTTTCTTT. It is translated as CASSVGHMNTEAFF.

The chain links TRBV27 to TRBJ2-1; no firm D call. CDR3 length equals 15 residues. V was cut by 2 bases and J by 1 base, with 9 bases left in between. Germline CDR1 MNHEY, CDR2 SMNVEV (reference sequence). CDR3 DNA: TGTGCCAGCAGTTTAAGTCTAAATTCCTACAATGAGCAGTTCTTC. Protein sequence: CASSLSLNSYNEQFF.

The chain joins TRBV30 to TRBJ2-1; maybe TRBD1 (6 bases). Trimming took off 5 bases at V and 10 bases at J, with 18 bases between the two ends. The CDR3 runs 13 residues. Looked up from germline, CDR1 is GTSNPN and CDR2 is SVGIG (reference sequence). CDR3 residues: CAWSWGLDREQFF. The DNA for the CDR3 is TGTGCCTGGTCCTGGGGCCTCGACAGGGAGCAGTTCTTC.

The chain combines TRBV2 with TRBJ2-7; 8 positions agree with TRBD1. With V trimmed by 5 bases and J by 4 bases, 10 bases remained unmatched. Germline V gene lookup returns CDR1 SNHLY and CDR2 FYNNEI. The CDR3 contains 15 residues. The CDR3 DNA reads as TGTGCCAGCAGTCGTAGCCTAGGACAGGGTTACGAGCAGTACTTC. Its protein is CASSRSLGQGYEQYF.

The chain links TRBV19 to TRBJ1-4; TRBD1 matches 10 bases. CDR1 is LNHDA, CDR2 SQIVND, per germline (reference sequence). The junction had 2 bases not matched to a gene; V was cut back by 0 bases and J by 7 bases. CDR3 length: 15 residues. CDR3 bases: TGTGCCAGTAGTATAGAAGGGACAGGGGTTGAAAAACTGTTTTTT. Translating it yields CASSIEGTGVEKLFF.

Concerning this clone: An end of the junction does not agree with germline; a read error may underlie this. The J gene is TRBJ2-1, the V gene TRBV7-9; 8 nucleotides align to TRBD2. This CDR3 has 15 residues. Germline assignment: CDR1 SEHNR and CDR2 FQNEAQ (reference sequence). The CDR3 sequence: CSSSGRGDSYNEQFF. The CDR3 DNA sequence: TGTTCCAGCAGCGGGCGGGGGGACTCCTACAATGAGCAGTTCTTC.

This clone has a single count. The rearrangement uses TRBV4-2 and TRBJ2-3, with D maybe TRBD2 (6 bases). The CDR3 totals 16 residues. Germline assignment: CDR1 LGHNA and CDR2 YNFKEQ. Trimming left V 0 bases short and J 4 bases short, with 14 bases between. The CDR3 DNA follows: TGTGCCAGCAGCCAAGACGCCGAACTAGCAGCAGATACGCAGTATTTT. It specifies CASSQDAELAADTQYF.

This clone showed up just once. This chain uses TRBV4-1 with TRBJ1-6; TRBD1 matches 12 bases. Germline loops: CDR1 MGHRA, CDR2 YSYEKL. This CDR3 has 15 residues. V lost 4 bases to trimming and J lost 6 bases; unmatched junction nucleotides: 1. The CDR3 sequence is CASSRGQGANSPLHF. In nucleotides, the CDR3 is TGCGCCAGCAGCCGGGGACAGGGGGCTAATTCACCCCTCCACTTT.

This chain links TRBV28 with TRBJ1-6; D is possibly TRBD1 (5 bases). Germline lookup yields CDR1 MDHEN and CDR2 SYDVKM. CDR3 size: 15 residues. Between the trimmed V and J ends, which lost 2 bases and 5 bases, there was a span of 10 bases. This CDR3 reads CASSLVTVDNSPLHF. In DNA form, the CDR3 reads TGTGCCAGCAGTTTAGTGACAGTAGATAATTCACCCCTCCACTTT.

The sample holds a few counts of this clone. This chain uses TRBV19 with TRBJ2-5, with 7 bases matching TRBD2. The CDR3 length is 17 residues. The V segment lost 5 bases and the J segment 5 bases; nucleotides outside the gene matches: 17. From germline, CDR1 is LNHDA and CDR2 SQIVND (reference sequence). For the CDR3, the DNA is TGTGCCAGTAGTCGCCCGGGAAGGCTAGCGGCCCGGGAGACCCAGTACTTC. It encodes CASSRPGRLAARETQYF.

The genes are TRBV2 and TRBJ2-5; possible D gene TRBD2, 6 bases. CDR1 and CDR2 (germline): SNHLY, FYNNEI. CDR3 length: 13 amino acids. The V end lost 4 bases, the J end lost 3 bases, and 9 bases lay between the germline ends. The CDR3 loop reads CASSVEREETQYF. The CDR3 region has the DNA TGTGCCAGCAGTGTGGAGCGGGAAGAGACCCAGTACTTC.

This clone was counted once. V is TRBV4-3 and J is TRBJ2-1, with 14 bases aligning to TRBD2. Germline CDR1 is LGHNA and CDR2 is YSLEER. V lost 1 base and J lost 2; bases outside the gene matches: 10. The CDR3 covers 20 residues. Here the CDR3 DNA reads TGCGCCAGCAGCCAAGTTCCCGGGACTAGCGGGGGCCTTACCTACAATGAGCAGTTCTTC. Protein sequence: CASSQVPGTSGGLTYNEQFF.

The V call is TRBV5-1, the J call TRBJ2-7; D remains ambiguous. The CDR3 has 15 amino acids. V was trimmed by 2 bases and J by 2 bases, leaving 14 bases between them. The germline V gene encodes CDR1 SGHRS and CDR2 YFSETQ. The CDR3 nucleotides are TGCGCCAGCAGCTTAGGAGACGTTACTACCTACGAGCAGTACTTC. This codes for CASSLGDVTTYEQYF.

The V call is TRBV5-1, the J call TRBJ2-7; possible D gene TRBD2, 7 bases. The CDR3 has 15 amino acids. V was pared by 3 bases and J by 3 bases, with 16 bases between. Per germline, CDR1 SGHRS and CDR2 YFSETQ. In DNA, the CDR3 is TGCGCCAGCAGCTCGGGGGGCGCAAGGGGCTACGAGCAGTACTTC. Translation gives CASSSGGARGYEQYF.

The CDR3 region has the DNA TGTGCCAGCAGCCAAGACCGGTTCACCGGGGAGCTGTTTTTT. It specifies CASSQDRFTGELFF. The gene calls are TRBV14 and TRBJ2-2; D is undetermined. This CDR3 has 14 amino acids. CDR1 is SGHDN and CDR2 is FVKESK in the germline V gene. V dropped 0 bases and J dropped 4 bases, with 6 bases sitting between them. The full variable domain, completed using reference TRBV14 and TRBJ2-2, is EAGVTQFPSHSVIEKGQTVTLRCDPISGHDNLYWYRRVMGKEIKFLLHFVKESKQDESGMPNNRFLAERTGGTYSTLKVQPAELEDSGVYFCASSQDRFTGELFFGEGSRLTVL.

This chain connects TRBV4-1 to TRBJ1-5; no reliable D call. CDR3 length: 14 amino acids. Deletions cut 0 bases from V and 7 bases from J, with 10 bases between. Germline values: CDR1 MGHRA, CDR2 YSYEKL. CDR3 amino acids: CASSQDKDLQPQHF. CDR3 in DNA: TGCGCCAGCAGCCAAGATAAGGACTTACAGCCCCAGCATTTT.